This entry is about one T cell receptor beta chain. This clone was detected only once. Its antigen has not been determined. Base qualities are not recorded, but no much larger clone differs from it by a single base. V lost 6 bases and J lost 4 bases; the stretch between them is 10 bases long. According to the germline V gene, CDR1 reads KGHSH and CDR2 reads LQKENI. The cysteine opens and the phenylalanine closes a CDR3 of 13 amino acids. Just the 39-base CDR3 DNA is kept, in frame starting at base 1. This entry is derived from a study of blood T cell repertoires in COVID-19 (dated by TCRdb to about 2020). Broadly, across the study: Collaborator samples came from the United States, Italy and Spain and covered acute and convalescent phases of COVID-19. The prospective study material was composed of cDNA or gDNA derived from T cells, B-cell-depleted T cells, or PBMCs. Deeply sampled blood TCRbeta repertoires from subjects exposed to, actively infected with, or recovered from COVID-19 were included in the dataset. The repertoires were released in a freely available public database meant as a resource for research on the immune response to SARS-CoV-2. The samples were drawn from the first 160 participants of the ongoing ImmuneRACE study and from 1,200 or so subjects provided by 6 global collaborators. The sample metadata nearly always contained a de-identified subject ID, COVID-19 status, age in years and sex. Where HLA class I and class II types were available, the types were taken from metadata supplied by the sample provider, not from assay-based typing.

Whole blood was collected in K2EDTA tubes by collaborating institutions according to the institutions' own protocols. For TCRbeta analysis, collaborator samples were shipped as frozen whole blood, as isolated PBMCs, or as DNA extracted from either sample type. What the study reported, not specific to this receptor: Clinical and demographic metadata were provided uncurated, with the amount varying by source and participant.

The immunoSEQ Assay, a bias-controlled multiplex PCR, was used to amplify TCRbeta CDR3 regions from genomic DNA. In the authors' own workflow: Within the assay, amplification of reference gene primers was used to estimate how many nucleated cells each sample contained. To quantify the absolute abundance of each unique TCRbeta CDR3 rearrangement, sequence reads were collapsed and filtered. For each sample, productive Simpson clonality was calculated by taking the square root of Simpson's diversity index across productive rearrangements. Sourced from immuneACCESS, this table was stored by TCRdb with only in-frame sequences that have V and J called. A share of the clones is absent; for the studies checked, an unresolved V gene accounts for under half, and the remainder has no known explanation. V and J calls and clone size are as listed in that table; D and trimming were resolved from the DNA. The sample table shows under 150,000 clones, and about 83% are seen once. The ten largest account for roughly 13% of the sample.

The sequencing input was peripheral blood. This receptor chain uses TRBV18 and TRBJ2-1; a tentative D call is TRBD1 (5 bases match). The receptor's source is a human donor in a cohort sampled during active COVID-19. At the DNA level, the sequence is TGTGCCAGCTCGCAGGGCTTTTACAATGAGCAGTTCTTC. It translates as CASSQGFYNEQFF.